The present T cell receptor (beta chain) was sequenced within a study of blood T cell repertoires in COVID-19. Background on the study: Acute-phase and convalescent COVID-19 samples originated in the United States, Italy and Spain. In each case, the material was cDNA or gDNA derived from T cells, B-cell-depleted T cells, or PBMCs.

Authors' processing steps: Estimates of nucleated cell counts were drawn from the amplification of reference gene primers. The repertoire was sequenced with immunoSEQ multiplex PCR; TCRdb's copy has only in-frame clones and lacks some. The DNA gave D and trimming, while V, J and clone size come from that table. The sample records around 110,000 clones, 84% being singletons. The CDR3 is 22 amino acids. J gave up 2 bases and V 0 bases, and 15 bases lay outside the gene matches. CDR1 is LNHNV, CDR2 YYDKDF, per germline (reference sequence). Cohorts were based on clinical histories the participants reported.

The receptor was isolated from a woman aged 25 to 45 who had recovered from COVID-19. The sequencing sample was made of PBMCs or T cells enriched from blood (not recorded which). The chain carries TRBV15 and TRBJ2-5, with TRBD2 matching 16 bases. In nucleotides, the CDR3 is TGTGCCACCAGCAGAGAAACCGGGACTAGCGGGAGGGTAATTAGAAGGCAAGAGACCCAGTACTTC. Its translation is CATSRETGTSGRVIRRQETQYF.